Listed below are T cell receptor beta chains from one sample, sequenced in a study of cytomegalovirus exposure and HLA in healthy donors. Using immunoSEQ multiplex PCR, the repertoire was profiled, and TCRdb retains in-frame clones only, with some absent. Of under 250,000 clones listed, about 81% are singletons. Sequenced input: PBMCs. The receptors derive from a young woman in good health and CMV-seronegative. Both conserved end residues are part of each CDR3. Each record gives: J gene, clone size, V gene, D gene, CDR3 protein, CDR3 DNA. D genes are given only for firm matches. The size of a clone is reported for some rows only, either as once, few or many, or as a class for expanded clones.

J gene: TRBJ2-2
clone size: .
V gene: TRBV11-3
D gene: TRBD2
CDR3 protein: CASRVSGKSGELFF
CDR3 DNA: TGTGCCAGCAGGGTTAGCGGGAAATCCGGGGAGCTGTTTTTT

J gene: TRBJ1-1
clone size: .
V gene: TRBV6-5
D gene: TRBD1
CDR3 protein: CATRTGPGGTEAFF
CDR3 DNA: TGTGCCACAAGGACAGGGCCGGGGGGCACTGAAGCTTTCTTT

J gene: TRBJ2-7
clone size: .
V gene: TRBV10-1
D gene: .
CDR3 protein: CASGRTSSYEQYF
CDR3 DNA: TGCGCCAGCGGGAGGACCTCCAGCTACGAGCAGTACTTC

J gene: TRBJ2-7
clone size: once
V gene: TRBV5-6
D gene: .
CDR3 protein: CASTQRRGEQYF
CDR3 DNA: TGTGCCAGCACCCAGAGGCGCGGCGAGCAGTACTTC

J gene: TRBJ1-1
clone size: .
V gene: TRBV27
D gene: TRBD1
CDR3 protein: CASRDSGTAEAFF
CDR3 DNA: TGTGCCAGCAGAGACTCCGGGACAGCTGAAGCTTTCTTT

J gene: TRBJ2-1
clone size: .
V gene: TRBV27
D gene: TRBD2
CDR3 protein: CASSLTGGPDEQFF
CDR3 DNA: TGTGCCAGCAGTTTAACGGGGGGGCCGGATGAGCAGTTCTTC

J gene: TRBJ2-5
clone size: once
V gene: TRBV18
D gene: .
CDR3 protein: CASSPGPLQETQYF
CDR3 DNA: TGTGCCAGCTCCCCGGGTCCCTTACAAGAGACCCAGTACTTC

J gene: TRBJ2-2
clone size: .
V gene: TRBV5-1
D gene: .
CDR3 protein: CASSLGGPSVSTGELFF
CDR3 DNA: TGCGCCAGCAGCTTGGGGGGGCCCAGCGTTAGCACCGGGGAGCTGTTTTTT

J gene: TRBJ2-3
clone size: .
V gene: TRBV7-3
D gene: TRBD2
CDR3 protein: CASSPFSGGAVDTQYF
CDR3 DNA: TGTGCCAGCAGCCCCTTTAGCGGGGGGGCAGTAGATACGCAGTATTTT

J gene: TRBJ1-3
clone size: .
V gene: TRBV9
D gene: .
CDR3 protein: CASSVDRAGNTIYF
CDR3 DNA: TGTGCCAGCAGCGTAGACAGGGCTGGAAACACCATATATTTT

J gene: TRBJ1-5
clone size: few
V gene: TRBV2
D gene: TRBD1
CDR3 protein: CASRLTGIQPQHF
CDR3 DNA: TGTGCCAGCAGACTGACAGGGATCCAGCCCCAGCATTTT

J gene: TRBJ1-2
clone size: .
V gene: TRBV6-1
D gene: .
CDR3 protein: CASSDSGYTF
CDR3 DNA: TGTGCCAGCAGTGACTCTGGCTACACCTTC

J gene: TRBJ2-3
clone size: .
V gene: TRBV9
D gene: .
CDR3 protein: CASSVAPSSTDTQYF
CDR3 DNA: TGTGCCAGCAGCGTAGCTCCTAGCAGCACAGATACGCAGTATTTT

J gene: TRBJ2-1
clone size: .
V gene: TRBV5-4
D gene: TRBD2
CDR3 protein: CASSLKLAGGDEQFF
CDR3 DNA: TGTGCCAGCAGCTTGAAGCTAGCGGGGGGGGATGAGCAGTTCTTC

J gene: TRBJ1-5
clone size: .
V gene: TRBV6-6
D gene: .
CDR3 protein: CASSTGQTAGQPQHF
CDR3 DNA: TGTGCCAGCAGCACTGGACAGACTGCAGGTCAGCCCCAGCATTTT

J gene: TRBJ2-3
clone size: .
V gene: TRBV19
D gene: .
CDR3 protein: CASSIDSIANTQYF
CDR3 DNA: TGTGCCAGTAGTATAGACTCCATCGCGAATACGCAGTATTTT

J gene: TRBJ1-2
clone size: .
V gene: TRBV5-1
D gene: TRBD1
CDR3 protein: CASSFSSPGGGKGYTF
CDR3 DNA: TGCGCCAGCAGCTTTTCTTCTCCAGGGGGAGGAAAGGGCTACACCTTC

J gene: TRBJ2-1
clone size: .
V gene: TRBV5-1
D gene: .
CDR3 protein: CASSIQDPSYNEQFF
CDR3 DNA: TGCGCCAGCAGCATACAGGATCCCTCCTACAATGAGCAGTTCTTC

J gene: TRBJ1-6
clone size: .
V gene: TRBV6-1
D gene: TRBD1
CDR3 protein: CASSPRTGGGSPLHF
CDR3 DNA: TGTGCCAGCAGTCCTCGGACAGGGGGCGGTTCACCCCTCCACTTT

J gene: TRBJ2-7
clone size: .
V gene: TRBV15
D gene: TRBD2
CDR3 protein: CATSRTSGGSYEQYF
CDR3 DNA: TGTGCCACCAGCAGGACTAGCGGGGGTTCTTACGAGCAGTACTTC

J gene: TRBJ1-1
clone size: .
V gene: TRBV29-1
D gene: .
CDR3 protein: CSVAVAVLSEAFF
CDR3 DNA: TGCAGCGTTGCTGTGGCGGTGCTCTCTGAAGCTTTCTTT

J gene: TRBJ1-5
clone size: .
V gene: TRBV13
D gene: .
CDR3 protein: CASSFGPQGQPQHF
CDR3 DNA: TGTGCCAGCAGCTTTGGGCCTCAGGGGCAGCCCCAGCATTTT

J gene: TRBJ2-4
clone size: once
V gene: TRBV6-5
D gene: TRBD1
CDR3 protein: CASSYSKGTGGNIQYF
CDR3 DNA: TGTGCCAGCAGTTACTCGAAGGGGACAGGGGGAAACATTCAGTACTTC

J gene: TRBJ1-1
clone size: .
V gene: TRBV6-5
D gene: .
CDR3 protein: CASSQGNLNTEAFF
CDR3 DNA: TGTGCCAGCAGTCAGGGAAACTTGAACACTGAAGCTTTCTTT

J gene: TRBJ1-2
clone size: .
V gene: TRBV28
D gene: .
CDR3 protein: CASSYQGFGGYTF
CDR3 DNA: TGTGCCAGCAGTTACCAGGGGTTCGGGGGCTACACCTTC

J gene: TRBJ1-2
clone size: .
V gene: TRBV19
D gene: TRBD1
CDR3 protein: CASSPPGTGIGYTF
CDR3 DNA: TGTGCCAGTAGCCCGCCCGGGACAGGGATTGGCTACACCTTC

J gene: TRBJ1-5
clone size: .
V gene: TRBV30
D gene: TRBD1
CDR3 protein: CAWRAGTASNQPQHF
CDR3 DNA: TGTGCCTGGAGGGCCGGGACAGCTAGCAATCAGCCCCAGCATTTT

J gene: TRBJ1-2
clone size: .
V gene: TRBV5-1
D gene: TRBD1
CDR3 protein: CASSLGGQGYYGYTF
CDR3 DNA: TGCGCCAGCAGCTTGGGGGGACAGGGCTACTATGGCTACACCTTC

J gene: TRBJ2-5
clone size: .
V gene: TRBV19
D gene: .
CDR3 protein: CASSIRRDRPADQYF
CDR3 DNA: TGTGCCAGTAGTATAAGGCGGGACAGACCGGCCGACCAGTACTTC

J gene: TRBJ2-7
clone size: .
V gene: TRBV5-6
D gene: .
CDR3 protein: CASRRRGGGYEQYF
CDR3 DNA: TGTGCCAGCAGAAGGAGGGGAGGAGGATACGAGCAGTACTTC

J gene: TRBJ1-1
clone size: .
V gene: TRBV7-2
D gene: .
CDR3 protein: CASSFRGGGYTEAFF
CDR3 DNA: TGTGCCAGCAGCTTCCGAGGGGGGGGTTACACTGAAGCTTTCTTT

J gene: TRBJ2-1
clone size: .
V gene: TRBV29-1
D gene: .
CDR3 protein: CSVSAYNEQFF
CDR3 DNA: TGCAGCGTTTCTGCGTACAATGAGCAGTTCTTC

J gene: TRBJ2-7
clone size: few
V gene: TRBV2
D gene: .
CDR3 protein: CASSEGGLAYTYEQYF
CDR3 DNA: TGTGCCAGCAGTGAAGGTGGGCTAGCGTACACCTACGAGCAGTACTTC

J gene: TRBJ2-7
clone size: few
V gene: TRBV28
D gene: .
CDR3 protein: CASIKGTGNSYEQYF
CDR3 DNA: TGTGCCAGCATCAAGGGTACAGGCAACTCCTACGAGCAGTACTTC

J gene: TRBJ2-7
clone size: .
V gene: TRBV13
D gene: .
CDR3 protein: CASLETARSYEQYF
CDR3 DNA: TGTGCCAGCTTGGAGACAGCCCGCTCCTACGAGCAGTACTTC

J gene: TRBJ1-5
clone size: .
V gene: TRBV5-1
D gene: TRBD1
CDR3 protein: CASSPSPGGGQPQHF
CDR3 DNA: TGCGCCAGCAGCCCCTCCCCAGGGGGCGGTCAGCCCCAGCATTTT

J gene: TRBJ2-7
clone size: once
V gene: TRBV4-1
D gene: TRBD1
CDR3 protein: CASSHTGGGVGGEQYF
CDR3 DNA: TGCGCCAGCAGCCATACAGGGGGCGGGGTAGGGGGCGAGCAGTACTTC

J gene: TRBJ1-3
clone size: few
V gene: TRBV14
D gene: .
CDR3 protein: CASSQKQFIHSGNTIYF
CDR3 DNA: TGTGCCAGCAGCCAAAAACAGTTCATTCACTCTGGAAACACCATATATTTT

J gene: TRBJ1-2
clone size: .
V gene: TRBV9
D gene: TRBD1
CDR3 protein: CASSIDGTGARGVGYTF
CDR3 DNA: TGTGCCAGCAGCATAGACGGGACAGGCGCTCGAGGAGTCGGCTACACCTTC

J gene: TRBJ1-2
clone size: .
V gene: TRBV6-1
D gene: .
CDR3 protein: CASKQVGGYTF
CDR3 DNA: TGTGCCAGCAAGCAGGTCGGAGGCTACACCTTC

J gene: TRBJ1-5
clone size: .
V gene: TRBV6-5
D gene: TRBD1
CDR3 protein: CASSRDRGANQPQHF
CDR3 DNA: TGTGCCAGCAGCCGGGACAGGGGGGCCAATCAGCCCCAGCATTTT

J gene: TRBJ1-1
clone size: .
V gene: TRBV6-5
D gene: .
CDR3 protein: CASSRDILGEAFF
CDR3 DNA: TGTGCCAGCAGTCGGGACATCCTCGGTGAAGCTTTCTTT

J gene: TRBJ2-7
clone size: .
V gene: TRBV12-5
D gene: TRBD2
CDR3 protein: CASGPSGGSSEQYF
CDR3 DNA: TGTGCTAGTGGTCCTAGCGGGGGCAGTAGCGAGCAGTACTTC

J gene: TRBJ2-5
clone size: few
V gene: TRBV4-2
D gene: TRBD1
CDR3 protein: CASSQTTGAETQYF
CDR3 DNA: TGTGCCAGCAGCCAGACGACAGGGGCAGAGACCCAGTACTTC

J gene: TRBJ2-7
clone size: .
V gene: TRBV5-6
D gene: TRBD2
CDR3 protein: CASSPGASGTYEQYF
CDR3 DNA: TGTGCCAGCAGCCCCGGGGCTAGCGGGACCTACGAGCAGTACTTC

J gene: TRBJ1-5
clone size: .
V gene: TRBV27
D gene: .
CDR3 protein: CASRGRGNQPQHF
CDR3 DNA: TGTGCCAGCAGGGGTAGGGGGAATCAGCCCCAGCATTTT

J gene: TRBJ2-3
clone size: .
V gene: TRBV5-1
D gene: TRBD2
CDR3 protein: CASSYSGSGVGTQYF
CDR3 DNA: TGCGCCAGCAGTTACAGCGGGAGCGGAGTAGGTACGCAGTATTTT

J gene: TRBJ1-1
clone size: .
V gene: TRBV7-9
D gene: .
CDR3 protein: CASSLRGTEAFF
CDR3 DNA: TGTGCCAGCAGCTTACGGGGGACTGAAGCTTTCTTT

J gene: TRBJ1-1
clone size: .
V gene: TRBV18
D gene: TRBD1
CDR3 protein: CASSPKTGRNTEAFF
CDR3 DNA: TGTGCCAGCTCACCCAAGACAGGGAGGAACACTGAAGCTTTCTTT

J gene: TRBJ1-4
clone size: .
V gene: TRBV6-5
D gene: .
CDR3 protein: CASSYSGQSLEKLFF
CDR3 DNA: TGTGCCAGCAGTTACTCCGGACAGAGCCTTGAAAAACTGTTTTTT

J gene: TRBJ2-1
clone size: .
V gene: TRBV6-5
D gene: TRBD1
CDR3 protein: CASSGDRGNEQFF
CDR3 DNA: TGTGCCAGCAGCGGGGACAGGGGAAATGAGCAGTTCTTC

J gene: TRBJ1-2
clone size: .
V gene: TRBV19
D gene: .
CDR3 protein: CASSIRGTLNYGYTF
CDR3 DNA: TGTGCCAGTAGTATAAGGGGGACCTTAAACTATGGCTACACCTTC

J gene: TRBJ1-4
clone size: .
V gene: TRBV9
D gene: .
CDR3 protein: CASSGSQEKLFF
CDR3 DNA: TGTGCCAGCAGCGGGTCCCAGGAAAAACTGTTTTTT

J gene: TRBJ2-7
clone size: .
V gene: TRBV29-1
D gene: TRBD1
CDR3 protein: CSVMDRIAPYEQYF
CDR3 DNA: TGCAGCGTGATGGACAGGATCGCCCCCTACGAGCAGTACTTC

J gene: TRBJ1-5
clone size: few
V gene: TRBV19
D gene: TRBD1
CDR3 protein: CASSITGTEGPQHF
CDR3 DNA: TGTGCCAGTAGTATCACCGGGACAGAGGGGCCCCAGCATTTT

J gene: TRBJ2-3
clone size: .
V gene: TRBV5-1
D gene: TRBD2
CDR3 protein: CASSLSGGTSTDTQYF
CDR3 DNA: TGCGCCAGCAGCTTAAGCGGGGGTACTAGCACAGATACGCAGTATTTT

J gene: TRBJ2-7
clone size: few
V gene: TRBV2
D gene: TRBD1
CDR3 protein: CASNLGQGASYEQYF
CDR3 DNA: TGTGCCAGCAACCTCGGACAGGGGGCTTCCTACGAGCAGTACTTC

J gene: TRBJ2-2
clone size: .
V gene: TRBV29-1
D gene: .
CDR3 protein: CSVERNTGELFF
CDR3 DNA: TGCAGCGTTGAACGGAACACCGGGGAGCTGTTTTTT

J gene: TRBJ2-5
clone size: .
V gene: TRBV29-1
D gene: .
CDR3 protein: CSVEGGAPWQETQYF
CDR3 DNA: TGCAGCGTTGAGGGGGGGGCGCCTTGGCAAGAGACCCAGTACTTC